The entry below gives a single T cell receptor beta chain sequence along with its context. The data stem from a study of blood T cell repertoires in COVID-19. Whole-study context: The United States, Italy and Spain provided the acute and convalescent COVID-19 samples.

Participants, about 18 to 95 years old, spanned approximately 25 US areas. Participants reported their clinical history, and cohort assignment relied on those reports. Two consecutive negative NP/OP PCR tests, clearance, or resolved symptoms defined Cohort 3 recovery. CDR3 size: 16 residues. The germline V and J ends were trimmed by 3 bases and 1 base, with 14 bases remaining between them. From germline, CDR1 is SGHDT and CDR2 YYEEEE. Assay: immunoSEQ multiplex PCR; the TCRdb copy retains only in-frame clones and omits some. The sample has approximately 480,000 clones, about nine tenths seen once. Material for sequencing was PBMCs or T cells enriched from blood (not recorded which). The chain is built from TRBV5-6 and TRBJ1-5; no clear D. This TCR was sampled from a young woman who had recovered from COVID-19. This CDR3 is CASSSLRLESNQPQHF. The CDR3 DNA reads TGTGCCAGCAGCTCCCTACGCCTAGAAAGCAATCAGCCCCAGCATTTT.